Listed below are T cell receptor beta chains from one sample, sequenced in a study of blood T cell repertoires in COVID-19. Assay: immunoSEQ multiplex PCR; the TCRdb copy retains only in-frame clones and omits some. The data show 100,000 to 150,000 clones, with around nine tenths seen just once and approximately 1.1% held by the top ten. Sequenced material: peripheral blood. The receptors were gathered from a woman at least 80 years old with acute or convalescent COVID-19. Both conserved end residues are part of each CDR3. The D gene is left open where the match is weak. Only some rows state a clone size, as once, few, many or a class for expanded clones.

abundance	v_gene	j_gene	d_gene	CDR3nt	CDR3aa
NA	TRBV2	TRBJ1-3	NA	TGTGCTGGGTCAGGCTCTGGAAACACCATATATTTT	CAGSGSGNTIYF
NA	TRBV5-6	TRBJ2-7	NA	TGTGCCAGCAGCTTGCTCCGGAGGTCAACCTACGAGCAGTACTTC	CASSLLRRSTYEQYF
NA	TRBV6-1	TRBJ1-2	TRBD1	TGTGCCAGCAGTGAAGCGGATAACAGGGGGAAGGGCTACACCTTC	CASSEADNRGKGYTF
NA	TRBV6-6	TRBJ2-7	TRBD1	TGTGCCAGCAGCCGGGACAGGGTCTACGAGCAGTACTTC	CASSRDRVYEQYF
NA	TRBV6-5	TRBJ2-1	NA	TGTGCCAGCAGTTACGGTGACAGGGAGGTAAATGAGCAGTTCTTC	CASSYGDREVNEQFF
NA	TRBV7-8	TRBJ1-5	TRBD1	TGTGCCAGCAGCTGGGGACAGGGCAATCAGCCCCAGCATTTT	CASSWGQGNQPQHF
NA	TRBV28	TRBJ1-6	NA	TGTGCCAGCAGTTCACCCCCGGGACAAGATAATTCACCCCTCCACTTT	CASSSPPGQDNSPLHF
NA	TRBV19	TRBJ2-3	NA	TGTGCCAGTAGTATATGGGGAGGGGGTTTAGATACGCAGTATTTT	CASSIWGGGLDTQYF
NA	TRBV7-2	TRBJ2-7	TRBD1	TGTGCCAGCAGTTTCGGACAGGGGGCCCCCCCCGAGCAGTACTTC	CASSFGQGAPPEQYF
NA	TRBV6-5	TRBJ1-2	NA	TGTGCCAGCTACGACAGCAGGAGCTATGGCTACACCTTC	CASYDSRSYGYTF
NA	TRBV28	TRBJ2-3	NA	TGTGCCAGCAGTTTATGGGGGGCCACAGATACGCAGTATTTT	CASSLWGATDTQYF
NA	TRBV12-3/TRBV12-4	TRBJ1-1	NA	TGTGCCAGCAGTTTGCAGGGCAACACTGAAGCTTTCTTT	CASSLQGNTEAFF
NA	TRBV27	TRBJ1-1	NA	TGTGCCAGCAGTTTATGGGCAGACATGAACACTGAAGCTTTCTTT	CASSLWADMNTEAFF
once	TRBV6-1	TRBJ1-6	NA	TGTGCCAGCAGTGAAGTTTTGCCTCTCAGGGGTAATTCACCCCTCCACTTT	CASSEVLPLRGNSPLHF
NA	TRBV7-9	TRBJ2-5	NA	TGTGCCAGCAGTTTCGACTCCTTGCGGACCCAGTACTTC	CASSFDSLRTQYF
NA	TRBV3-1/TRBV3-2	TRBJ2-1	NA	TGTGCCAGCACCGAAGAGAAGGGGCGCAGCTCCTACAATGAGCAGTTCTTC	CASTEEKGRSSYNEQFF
NA	TRBV3-1/TRBV3-2	TRBJ2-5	TRBD2	TGTGCCAGCAGCCAAGTAGCCAGCGGGGGGGCCACACAAGAGACCCAGTACTTC	CASSQVASGGATQETQYF
NA	TRBV5-8	TRBJ1-5	NA	TGTGCCAGCAGCTTGACGCGGGGGAGGGGACAGCCCCAGCATTTT	CASSLTRGRGQPQHF
NA	TRBV9	TRBJ2-2	TRBD2	TGTGCCAGCAGCATCTCCGGGACTAGTACCGGGGAGCTGTTTTTT	CASSISGTSTGELFF
NA	TRBV3-1/TRBV3-2	TRBJ2-7	TRBD2	TGTGCCAGCAGTCTCACCACTGGTCCGGGCGGGAGGGCCCACGAGCAGTACTTC	CASSLTTGPGGRAHEQYF
once	TRBV9	TRBJ2-2	NA	TGTGCCAGCAGCGCGAGGGGTAGCGGAGCTAACACCGGGGAGCTGTTTTTT	CASSARGSGANTGELFF
NA	TRBV18	TRBJ2-1	TRBD2	TGTGCCAGCTCACTCGGACTAGCGGGAGAACTGGCCAATGAGCAGTTCTTC	CASSLGLAGELANEQFF
few	TRBV11-2	TRBJ1-2	TRBD1	TGTGCCAGCAGCCTCAGACAGGGGGCTGGAGGCTACACCTTC	CASSLRQGAGGYTF
NA	TRBV5-1	TRBJ2-1	NA	TGCGCCAGCAGCTTGTCTGGGGCATATGAGCAGTTCTTC	CASSLSGAYEQFF
NA	TRBV19	TRBJ1-1	TRBD1	TGTGCCAGTTCGGACAGGGGGGACACTGAAGCTTTCTTT	CASSDRGDTEAFF
NA	TRBV12-3/TRBV12-4	TRBJ2-5	NA	TGTGCCAGCAGTCTCGGGACTCAAGAGACCCAGTACTTC	CASSLGTQETQYF
NA	TRBV7-2	TRBJ2-1	NA	TGTGCCAGCAGCTTAGATGGGGCGGGGAGAAACAATGAGCAGTTCTTC	CASSLDGAGRNNEQFF
NA	TRBV7-3	TRBJ2-2	TRBD2	TGTGCCAGCAGCTTTGGGCCCAGCGGGGATGGGTCCGGGGAGCTGTTTTTT	CASSFGPSGDGSGELFF
NA	TRBV13	TRBJ2-7	TRBD2	TGTGCCAGCAGCTACACTAGCGGGAGATACGAGCAGTACTTC	CASSYTSGRYEQYF
NA	TRBV7-2	TRBJ2-1	NA	TGTGCCAGCAGCTCGGACTATTACAATGAGCAGTTCTTC	CASSSDYYNEQFF
NA	TRBV5-1	TRBJ1-3	NA	TGCGCCAGCAGCTTGGGACAGGTTTCTGGAAACACCATATATTTT	CASSLGQVSGNTIYF
NA	TRBV15	TRBJ2-2	NA	TGTGCCACCAGCAGAGGGTCAGGGGAAACCGGGGAGCTGTTTTTT	CATSRGSGETGELFF